What follows are 10 T cell receptor beta chains derived from one specimen sequenced in a study of early T cells in non-severe SARS-CoV-2 infection. MiXCR, run by TCRdb on the 5' RACE reads, gives a single entry per CDR3 protein. The top ten clones hold under 15% of a sample with 50,000 to 80,000 distinct CDR3 sequences, 8% to 9% of them seen once. This sample comprised whole blood, obtained at baseline. All receptors come from an adult who was a healthcare worker with PCR-confirmed SARS-CoV-2 infection or an uninfected control (not recorded which).

This clonotype appeared many times. V gene TRBV20-1 combines with J gene TRBJ2-1; TRBD2 agrees at 13 bases. Germline lookup yields CDR1 DFQATT and CDR2 SNEGSKA (reference sequence). This CDR3 contains 15 residues. The V and J ends lost 2 bases and 7 bases, in that order; junction bases with no gene match: 5. The CDR3 region is CSARSPLAGGNEQFF. The CDR3 DNA sequence: TGCAGTGCTAGATCCCCACTAGCGGGAGGGAATGAGCAGTTCTTC.

This clonotype was seen repeatedly, ten times or more. This chain connects TRBV18 to TRBJ1-3; D gene unclear. Trimming shortened V by 4 bases and J by 5 bases, and 9 bases separated the two germline ends. Germline V gene data show CDR1 as KGHSH and CDR2 as LQKENI. The CDR3 has 13 amino acids. The CDR3 coding sequence is TGTGCCAGCTCACAACCAGACAGAAACACCATATATTTT. Translation gives CASSQPDRNTIYF.

This clonotype was observed many times. This chain joins TRBV20-1 and TRBJ1-1; possibly TRBD1 for D (6 bases). The CDR3 runs 12 residues. Trimming removed 7 bases at V and 5 bases at J, with 14 bases between. Germline CDR1 and CDR2: DFQATT and SNEGSKA (reference sequence). The CDR3 DNA sequence: TGCAGTGTTCAAACAGGGAAGACTGAAGCTTTCTTT. This gives the protein CSVQTGKTEAFF.

This clonotype has only a few counts. The chain uses TRBV30 and TRBJ1-6; D call uncertain. The germline V gene has CDR1 GTSNPN and CDR2 SVGIG (reference sequence). Trimming removed 2 bases from V and 15 bases from J, with 20 bases in between. The CDR3 totals 14 residues. The CDR3 region is CAWSRRLGHFILHF. In DNA form, the CDR3 reads TGTGCCTGGAGTAGGAGACTGGGCCATTTCATCCTCCACTTT.

This clonotype came up many times. The junction departs from germline at one end; a sequencing error may be responsible. The chain joins TRBV11-2 to TRBJ1-6, with D maybe TRBD1 (6 bases). This CDR3 is built from 12 residues. The germline V gene encodes CDR1 SGHAT and CDR2 FQNNGV. This CDR3 reads CASSHLRGPVYF. For the CDR3, the DNA is TGTGCCAGCAGCCACCTCAGGGGACCTGTCTACTTT. Drawing the rest from reference TRBV11-2 and TRBJ1-6, the complete variable domain is EAGVAQSPRYKIIEKRQSVAFWCNPISGHATLYWYQQILGQGPKLLIQFQNNGVVDDSQLPKDRFSAERLKGVDSTLKIQPAKLEDSAVYLCASSHLRGPVYFGNGTRLTVT.

This clonotype has just a few counts. The chain uses TRBV20-1 and TRBJ2-7; a weak D match, TRBD1 (6 bases). The germline gives CDR1 DFQATT, CDR2 SNEGSKA (reference sequence). The length of the CDR3 is 13 residues. With 6 bases removed from V and 0 bases from J, the gap between germline ends came to 12 bases. The CDR3 region is CSAARQASYEQYF. The CDR3 DNA follows: TGCAGTGCGGCCCGACAGGCCTCCTACGAGCAGTACTTC.

This clonotype was detected a few times. The rearrangement joins TRBV20-1 to TRBJ2-1; 7 bases fit TRBD2. This CDR3 has 15 residues. The germline V gene encodes CDR1 DFQATT and CDR2 SNEGSKA (reference sequence). V lost 0 bases, J lost 4 bases, and 6 bases stayed unmatched. CDR3 loop: CSARDPSGKYNEQFF. DNA for the CDR3: TGCAGTGCTAGAGATCCCAGCGGGAAGTACAATGAGCAGTTCTTC.

The chain carries TRBV25-1 and TRBJ2-6; 9 bases align to TRBD2. CDR3 length: 17 amino acids. Germline loops: CDR1 MGHDK, CDR2 SYGVNS. The trim removed 9 bases at V and 0 bases at J, leaving 9 bases unmatched. DNA of the CDR3: TGTGCCAGTCAGACTAGCGGAGCTCTCTCTGGGGCCAACGTCCTGACTTTC. It codes for CASQTSGALSGANVLTF.

The sample holds a few counts of this clonotype. The V gene is TRBV12-3 or TRBV12-4, the J gene TRBJ1-2; 7 bases fit TRBD1. The CDR3 has 14 amino acids. Trimming cost V 1 base and J 2 bases; bases outside gene matches: 1. CDR3 sequence reads: CASSLGTGNYGYTF. The CDR3 DNA reads TGTGCCAGCAGTTTAGGGACAGGAAACTATGGCTACACCTTC.

This chain links TRBV18 with TRBJ2-7; 8 bases align to TRBD1. J was trimmed by 6 bases and V by 5 bases; bases with no gene match: 6. This CDR3 comprises 13 residues. CDR1 KGHSH and CDR2 LQKENI come from the germline V gene. DNA for the CDR3: TGTGCCAGCTCAACAGGGGGAGAATCCGAGCAGTACTTC. Protein sequence: CASSTGGESEQYF.